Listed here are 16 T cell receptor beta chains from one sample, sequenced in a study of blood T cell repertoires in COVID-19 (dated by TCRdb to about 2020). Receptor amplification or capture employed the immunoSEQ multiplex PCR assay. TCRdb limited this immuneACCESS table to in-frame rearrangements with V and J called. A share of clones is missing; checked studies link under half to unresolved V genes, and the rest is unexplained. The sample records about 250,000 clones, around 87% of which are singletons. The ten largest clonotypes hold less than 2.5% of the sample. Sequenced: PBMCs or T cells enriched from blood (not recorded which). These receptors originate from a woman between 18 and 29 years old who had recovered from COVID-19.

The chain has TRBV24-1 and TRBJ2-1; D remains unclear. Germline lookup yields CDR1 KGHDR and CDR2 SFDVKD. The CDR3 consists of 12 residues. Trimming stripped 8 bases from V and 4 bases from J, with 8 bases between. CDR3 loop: CATMGRYNEQFF. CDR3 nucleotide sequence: TGTGCCACCATGGGCAGGTACAATGAGCAGTTCTTC.

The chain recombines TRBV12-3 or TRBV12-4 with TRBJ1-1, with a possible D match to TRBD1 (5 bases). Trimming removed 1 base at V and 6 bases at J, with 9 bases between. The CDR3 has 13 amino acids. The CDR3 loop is CASSLVGGAEAFF. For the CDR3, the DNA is TGTGCCAGCAGTTTAGTGGGGGGGGCTGAAGCTTTCTTT.

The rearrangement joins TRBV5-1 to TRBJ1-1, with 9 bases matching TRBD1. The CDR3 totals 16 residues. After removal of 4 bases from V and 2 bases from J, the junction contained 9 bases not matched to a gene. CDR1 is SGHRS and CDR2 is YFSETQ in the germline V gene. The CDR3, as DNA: TGCGCCAGCAGCCCCACAGGGGGCAAGGAAAACACTGAAGCTTTCTTT. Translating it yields CASSPTGGKENTEAFF.

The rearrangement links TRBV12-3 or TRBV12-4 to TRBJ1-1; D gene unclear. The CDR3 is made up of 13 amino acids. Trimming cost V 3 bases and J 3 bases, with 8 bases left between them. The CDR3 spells CASSLVQYTEAFF. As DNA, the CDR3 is TGTGCCAGCAGTTTGGTCCAGTACACTGAAGCTTTCTTT.

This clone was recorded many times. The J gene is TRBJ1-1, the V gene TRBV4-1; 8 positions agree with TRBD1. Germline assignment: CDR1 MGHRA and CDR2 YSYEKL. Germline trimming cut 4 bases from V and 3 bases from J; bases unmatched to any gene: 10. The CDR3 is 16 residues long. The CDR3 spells CASSRDRGEGDTEAFF. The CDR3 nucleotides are TGCGCCAGCAGCCGAGACAGGGGCGAGGGGGACACTGAAGCTTTCTTT.

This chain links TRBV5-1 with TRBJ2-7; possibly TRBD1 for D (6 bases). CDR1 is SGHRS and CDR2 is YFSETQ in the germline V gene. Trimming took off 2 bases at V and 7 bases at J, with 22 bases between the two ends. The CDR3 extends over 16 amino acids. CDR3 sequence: CASSLYPGHNFGEQYF. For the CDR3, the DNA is TGCGCCAGCAGCTTATATCCGGGACATAACTTTGGGGAGCAGTACTTC.

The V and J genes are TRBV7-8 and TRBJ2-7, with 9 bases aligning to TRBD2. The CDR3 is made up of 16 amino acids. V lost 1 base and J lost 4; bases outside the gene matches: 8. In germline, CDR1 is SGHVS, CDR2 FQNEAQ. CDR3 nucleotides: TGTGCCAGCAGCTTAGATGAGCGGGGGGTGGATTACGAGCAGTACTTC. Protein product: CASSLDERGVDYEQYF.

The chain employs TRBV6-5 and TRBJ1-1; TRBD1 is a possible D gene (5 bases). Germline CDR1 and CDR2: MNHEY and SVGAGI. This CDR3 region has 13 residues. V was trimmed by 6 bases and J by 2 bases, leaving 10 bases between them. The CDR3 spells CASRRGGNTEAFF. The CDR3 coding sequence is TGTGCCAGCAGAAGGGGAGGAAACACTGAAGCTTTCTTT.

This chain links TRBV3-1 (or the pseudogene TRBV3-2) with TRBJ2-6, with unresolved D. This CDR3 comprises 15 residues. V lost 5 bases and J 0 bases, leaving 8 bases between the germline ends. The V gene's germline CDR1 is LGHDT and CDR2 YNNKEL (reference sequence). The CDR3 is CASSTAVSGANVLTF. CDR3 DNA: TGTGCCAGCAGCACAGCAGTCTCTGGGGCCAACGTCCTGACTTTC.

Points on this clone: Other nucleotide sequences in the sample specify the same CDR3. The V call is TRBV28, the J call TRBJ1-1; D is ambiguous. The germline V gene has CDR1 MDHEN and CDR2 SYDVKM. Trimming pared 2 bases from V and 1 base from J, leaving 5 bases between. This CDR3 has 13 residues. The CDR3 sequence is CASSLGQNTEAFF. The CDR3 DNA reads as TGTGCCAGCAGTTTAGGGCAGAACACTGAAGCTTTCTTT.

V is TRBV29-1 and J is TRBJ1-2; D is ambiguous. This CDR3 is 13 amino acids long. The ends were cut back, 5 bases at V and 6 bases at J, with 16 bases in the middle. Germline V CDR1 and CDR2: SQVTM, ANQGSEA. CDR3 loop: CSVQPRPDHGYTF. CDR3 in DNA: TGCAGCGTTCAACCTAGACCGGATCATGGCTACACCTTC.

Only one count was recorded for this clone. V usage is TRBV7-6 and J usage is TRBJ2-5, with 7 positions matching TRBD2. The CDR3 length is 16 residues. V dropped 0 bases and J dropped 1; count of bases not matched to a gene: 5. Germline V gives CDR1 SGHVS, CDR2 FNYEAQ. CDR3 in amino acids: CASSLAVAGVQETQYF. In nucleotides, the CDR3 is TGTGCCAGCAGCTTAGCGGTGGCGGGGGTCCAAGAGACCCAGTACTTC.

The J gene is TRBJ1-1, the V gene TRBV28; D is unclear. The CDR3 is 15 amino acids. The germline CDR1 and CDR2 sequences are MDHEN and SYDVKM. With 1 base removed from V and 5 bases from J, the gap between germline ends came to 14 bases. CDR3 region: CASSLSGVGGTEAFF. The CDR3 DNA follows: TGTGCCAGCAGTTTATCCGGGGTCGGTGGGACTGAAGCTTTCTTT. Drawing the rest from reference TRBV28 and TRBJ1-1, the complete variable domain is DVKVTQSSRYLVKRTGEKVFLECVQDMDHENMFWYRQDPGLGLRLIYFSYDVKMKEKGDIPEGYSVSREKKERFSLILESASTNQTSMYLCASSLSGVGGTEAFFGQGTRLTVV.

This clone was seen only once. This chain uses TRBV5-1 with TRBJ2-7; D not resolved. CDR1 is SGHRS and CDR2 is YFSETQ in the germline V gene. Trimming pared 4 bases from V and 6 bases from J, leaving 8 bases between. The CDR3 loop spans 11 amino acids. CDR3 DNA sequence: TGCGCCAGCAGCCAATCAGGCGAGCAGTACTTC. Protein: CASSQSGEQYF.

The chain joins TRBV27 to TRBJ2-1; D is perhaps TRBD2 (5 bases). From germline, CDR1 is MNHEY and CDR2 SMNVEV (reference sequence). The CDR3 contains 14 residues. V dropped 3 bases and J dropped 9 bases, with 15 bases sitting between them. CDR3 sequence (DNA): TGTGCCAGCAGTTTGGCGGCGGGCAAGGGTGAGCAGTTCTTC. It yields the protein CASSLAAGKGEQFF.

CDR3 sequence: CASSDDYNQPQHF. CDR3 coding DNA: TGTGCCAGCAGCGACGACTACAATCAGCCCCAGCATTTT. The chain employs TRBV21-1 and TRBJ1-5. TRBV21-1 is a documented pseudogene. CDR3 length: 13 residues.